This T cell receptor (beta chain) was recovered during a study of shared clonotypes between healthy human individuals. Naive CD8 cells lacked CD45RO, underwent positive selection for CCR7 and left out terminally differentiated effector memory CD45RA+ cells. Deep was the level at which the assay was run. Clones were read by immunoSEQ multiplex PCR, and TCRdb kept only the in-frame ones, dropping some. The sample contains under 1 million clones, 80% to 95% of which appear only once. The CDR3 length is 18 residues. Germline loops: CDR1 MDHEN, CDR2 SYDVKM. V lost 5 bases, J lost 4 bases, and 17 bases stayed unmatched.

The rearrangement links TRBV28 to TRBJ1-2, with 9 nucleotides matching TRBD1. This sequence originates from a man in his thirties or forties in good health. Sequenced sample: naive CD8+ T cells sorted from blood. CDR3 protein: CASSQKYSGTGIGYGYTF. The CDR3 nucleotides are TGTGCCAGCAGTCAAAAGTACTCCGGGACAGGGATCGGCTATGGCTACACCTTC.